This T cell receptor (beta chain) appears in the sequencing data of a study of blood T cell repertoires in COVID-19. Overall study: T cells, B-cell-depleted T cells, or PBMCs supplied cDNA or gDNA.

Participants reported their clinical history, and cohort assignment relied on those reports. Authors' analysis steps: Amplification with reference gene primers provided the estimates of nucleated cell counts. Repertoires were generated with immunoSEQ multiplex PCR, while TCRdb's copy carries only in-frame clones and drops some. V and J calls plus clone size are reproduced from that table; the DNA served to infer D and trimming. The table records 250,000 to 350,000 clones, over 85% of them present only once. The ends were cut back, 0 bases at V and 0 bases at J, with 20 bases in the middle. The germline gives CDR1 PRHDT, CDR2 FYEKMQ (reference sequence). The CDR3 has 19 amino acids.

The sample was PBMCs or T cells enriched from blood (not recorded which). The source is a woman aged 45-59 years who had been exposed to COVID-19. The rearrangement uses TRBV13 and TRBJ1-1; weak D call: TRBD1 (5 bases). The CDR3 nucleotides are TGTGCCAGCAGCTTAGGTGTGCTCAGCTGGGGCATGATGAACACTGAAGCTTTCTTT. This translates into CASSLGVLSWGMMNTEAFF.